What follows describes a single T cell receptor (beta chain). This specimen comes from a study of blood T cell repertoires in COVID-19. On the study more broadly: Nucleic acid was either cDNA or gDNA, and it came from T cells, B-cell-depleted T cells, or PBMCs.

TCRdb's table, derived via immunoSEQ multiplex PCR, lists solely in-frame clones and lacks some. Seen here are about 130,000 clones, about four fifths observed once, and the top ten hold roughly 9.7%. Specimen: peripheral blood. This TCR was recovered from a man between 40 and 49 years old with active or convalescent COVID-19.

The CDR3 loop is CASSNTGHSYEQYF. Here the CDR3 DNA reads TGTGCCAGCAGCAATACGGGACACTCCTACGAGCAGTACTTC. The V call is TRBV7-3, the J call TRBJ2-7; a possible D gene is TRBD1 (6 bases). This CDR3 has 14 amino acids. V was trimmed by 5 bases and J by 0 bases, leaving 11 bases between them. Germline CDR1 SGHTA, CDR2 FQGTGA.